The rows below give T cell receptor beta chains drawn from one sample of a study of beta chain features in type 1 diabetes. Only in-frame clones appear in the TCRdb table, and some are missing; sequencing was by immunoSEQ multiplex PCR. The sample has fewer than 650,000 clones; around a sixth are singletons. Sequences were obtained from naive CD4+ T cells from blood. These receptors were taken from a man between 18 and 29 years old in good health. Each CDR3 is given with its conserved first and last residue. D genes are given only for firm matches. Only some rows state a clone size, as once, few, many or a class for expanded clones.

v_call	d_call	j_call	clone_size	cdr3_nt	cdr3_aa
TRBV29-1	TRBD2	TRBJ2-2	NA	TGCAGCGTCTTAGCGGGAGGGGGAACGAACACCGGGGAGCTGTTTTTT	CSVLAGGGTNTGELFF
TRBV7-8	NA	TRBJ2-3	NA	TGTGCCAGCAGCTTAGTTCTCATAGGGAGCACAGATACGCAGTATTTT	CASSLVLIGSTDTQYF
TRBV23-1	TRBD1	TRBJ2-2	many	TGCGCCAGCAGTCGACAGGGGCCCGGGGAGCTGTTTTTT	CASSRQGPGELFF
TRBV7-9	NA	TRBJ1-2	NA	TGTGCCAGCAGCCAAAGCGGGGCATCGGGCTACACCTTC	CASSQSGASGYTF
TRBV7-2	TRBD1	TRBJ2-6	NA	TGTGCCAGCAGCTCCGCGGGACAGGGGGCTACTGGGGCCAACGTCCTGACTTTC	CASSSAGQGATGANVLTF
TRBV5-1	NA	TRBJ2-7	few	TGCGCCAGCAGCTTGGAAGGGTCGGGTAGCGAGCAGTACTTC	CASSLEGSGSEQYF
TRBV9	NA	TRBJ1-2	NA	TGTGCCAGCAGCGTAGAAACAAAGACAGGATCTAACTATGGCTACACCTTC	CASSVETKTGSNYGYTF
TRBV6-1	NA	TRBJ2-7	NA	TGTGCCAACGGGGGAATCTACGAGCAGTACTTC	CANGGIYEQYF
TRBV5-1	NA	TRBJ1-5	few	TGCGCCAGCAGCTTAGGACATCACCTCAATCAGCCCCAGCATTTT	CASSLGHHLNQPQHF
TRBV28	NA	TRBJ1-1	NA	TGTGCCAGCAGGCAGGTCATGAACACTGAAGCTTTCTTT	CASRQVMNTEAFF
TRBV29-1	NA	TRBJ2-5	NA	TGCAGCGTTCCTCTCGGAGAGACCCAGTACTTC	CSVPLGETQYF
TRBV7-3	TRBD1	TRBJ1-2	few	TGTGCCAGCAGCTTACCCGGACAGGGGGCCGGTGGCTACACCTTC	CASSLPGQGAGGYTF
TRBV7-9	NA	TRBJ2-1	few	TGTGCCAGCAGCTTGGAGAGCTCCTACAATGAGCAGTTCTTC	CASSLESSYNEQFF
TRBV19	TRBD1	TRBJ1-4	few	TGTGCCAGTAGTAGGACAGGGAATGAAAAACTGTTTTTT	CASSRTGNEKLFF
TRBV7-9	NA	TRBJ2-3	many	TGTGCCAGCAGCTTAGCGGGCCCTGACACAGATACGCAGTATTTT	CASSLAGPDTDTQYF
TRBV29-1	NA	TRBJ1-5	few	TGCAGCGTCCGCAGGGAGGCCAATCAGCCCCAGCATTTT	CSVRREANQPQHF
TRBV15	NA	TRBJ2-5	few	TGTGCCACCAGCAGCTCCGGACAGATTCCGGGGGAGCAGTACTTC	CATSSSGQIPGEQYF
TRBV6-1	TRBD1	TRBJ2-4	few	TGTGCCAGCAGAGAACGGGACAGGCTAGCCAAAAACATTCAGTACTTC	CASRERDRLAKNIQYF
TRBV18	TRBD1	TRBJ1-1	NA	TGTGCCAGCCCCCCAGGTCGGCAAGACAGGGGGTGGACTGAAGCTTTCTTT	CASPPGRQDRGWTEAFF
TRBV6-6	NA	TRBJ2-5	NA	TGTGCCAGCAGTTACTCGACGTCAACCTACGGGCAGTACTTC	CASSYSTSTYGQYF
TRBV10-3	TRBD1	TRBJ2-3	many	TGTGCCATCAGGGCCGACAGGGATCCGCAGTATTTT	CAIRADRDPQYF
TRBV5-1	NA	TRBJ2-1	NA	TGCGCCAGCAGTCCGTCCAGGGGAGAGCGAAGCTCCTACAATGAGCAGTTCTTC	CASSPSRGERSSYNEQFF
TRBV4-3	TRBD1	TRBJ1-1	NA	TGCGCCAGCAGCCAACGGGGACAGGAAGCTTTCTTT	CASSQRGQEAFF
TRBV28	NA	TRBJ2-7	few	TGTGCCAGCATGGTCACCTCCTACGAGCAGTACTTC	CASMVTSYEQYF
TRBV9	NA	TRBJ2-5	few	TGTGCCAGCAGCGTAGCGGCAGGGGGGATCCAAGAGACCCAGTACTTC	CASSVAAGGIQETQYF
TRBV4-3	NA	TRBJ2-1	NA	TGCGCCAGCAGCCACGCGGGGGCAGCAACCTACAATGAGCAGTTCTTC	CASSHAGAATYNEQFF
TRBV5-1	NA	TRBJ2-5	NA	TGCGCCAGCAGCATGAGTCAAGAGACCCAGTACTTC	CASSMSQETQYF
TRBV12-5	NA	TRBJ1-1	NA	TGTGCTAGTGGCCCCACTGAAGCTTTCTTT	CASGPTEAFF
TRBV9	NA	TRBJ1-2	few	TGTGCCAGCAGCGTAGATCAGGGCACGGGCTACACCTTC	CASSVDQGTGYTF
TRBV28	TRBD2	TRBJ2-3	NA	TGTGCCAGCAGTTTGCAGGGGACTAGCGGGAACACAGATACGCAGTATTTT	CASSLQGTSGNTDTQYF
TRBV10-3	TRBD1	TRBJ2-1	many	TGTGCCATCAGTCGATCGGACAGGGTCGTTGAGCAGTTCTTC	CAISRSDRVVEQFF
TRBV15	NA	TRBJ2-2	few	TGTGCCACCAGCATGGGGGGTGGAACCGGGGAGCTGTTTTTT	CATSMGGGTGELFF
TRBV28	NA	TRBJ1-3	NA	TGTGCCAGCAGTTTGGGGCCAAGCTCTGGAAACACCATATATTTT	CASSLGPSSGNTIYF
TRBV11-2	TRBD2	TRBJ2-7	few	TGTGCCAGCAGACGGACTAGCGGGCCTTACGAGCAGTACTTC	CASRRTSGPYEQYF
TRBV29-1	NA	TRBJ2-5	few	TGCAGCGGGGGAAACAGGCTACAAGAGACCCAGTACTTC	CSGGNRLQETQYF
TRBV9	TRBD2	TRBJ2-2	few	TGTGCCAGCAGCGTAGGACTAGCGGGAGTGTTCGGGGAGCTGTTTTTT	CASSVGLAGVFGELFF
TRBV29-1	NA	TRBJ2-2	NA	TGCAGCGTTGAAGGATCCTGGCGGACCGGGGAGCTGTTTTTT	CSVEGSWRTGELFF
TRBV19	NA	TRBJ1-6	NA	TGTGCCAGTAGTATAGAGGGGAAACTCCTCCACTTT	CASSIEGKLLHF
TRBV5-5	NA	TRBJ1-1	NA	TGTGCCAGCAAGGAGGGGAACACTGAAGCTTTCTTT	CASKEGNTEAFF
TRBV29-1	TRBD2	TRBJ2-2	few	TGCAGCGTTCAGGGACTAGCGGGGGGGAACACCGGGGAGCTGTTTTTT	CSVQGLAGGNTGELFF
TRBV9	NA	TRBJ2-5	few	TGCCCGATTCCCGAAGAGACCCAGTACTTC	CPIPEETQYF
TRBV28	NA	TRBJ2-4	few	TGTGCCAGCAGTTTTCCGGAGGGAGCCAAAAACATTCAGTACTTC	CASSFPEGAKNIQYF
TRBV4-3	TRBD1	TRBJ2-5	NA	TGCGCCAGCAGCCAAAGCTGGACAGGGCGAAAGACCCAGTACTTC	CASSQSWTGRKTQYF
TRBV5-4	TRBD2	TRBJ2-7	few	TGTGCCAGCAGCTTGGGCGGGGGCTACGAGCAGTACTTC	CASSLGGGYEQYF
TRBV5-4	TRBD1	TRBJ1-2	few	TGTGCCAGCAGCTTGGCAACAGGGGCTAACTATGGCTACACCTTC	CASSLATGANYGYTF
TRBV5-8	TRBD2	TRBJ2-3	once	TGTGCCAGCAGCTTGGGACTAGCGGGGAGCACAGATACGCAGTATTTT	CASSLGLAGSTDTQYF
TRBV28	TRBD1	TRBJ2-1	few	TGTGCCAGCAGCCGGGGACAGGGAATAAGGAATCGGCAGTTCTTC	CASSRGQGIRNRQFF
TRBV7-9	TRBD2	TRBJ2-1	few	TGTGCCAGCAGCTCGGGGACTAGCGGGGGTCGAGAGCAGTTCTTC	CASSSGTSGGREQFF
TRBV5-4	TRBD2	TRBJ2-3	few	TGTGCCAGCAGCTTTAGGGTCAGGGAGGGGACAGATACGCAGTATTTT	CASSFRVREGTDTQYF
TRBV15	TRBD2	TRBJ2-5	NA	TGTGCCACCAGCAGAGTTATTCTAGGGACTAGCGGGAATTTGGAGACCCAGTACTTC	CATSRVILGTSGNLETQYF